This note documents a single T cell receptor (beta chain) sequence. This sample was included in a study of T cell clones after liver transplantation. Study details: TCRbeta sequencing after a pre-transplant mixed lymphocyte reaction identified graft-donor-reactive clones, later tracked in post-transplant blood.

Assay: immunoSEQ multiplex PCR; the TCRdb copy retains only in-frame clones and omits some. Among tens of thousands of clones listed, less than 75% were seen once. The sequence was obtained from a human patient who received a liver transplant. The T cells may partly be graft donor cells. The sample in question was CD4+ T cells from blood, obtained at the 22-month timepoint.

DNA of the CDR3: TGTGCCAGCAGTTTAACGCAGAATAATTCACCCCTCCACTTT. Residues: CASSLTQNNSPLHF. The J gene is TRBJ1-6, the V gene TRBV28; no clear D. The V gene's germline CDR1 is MDHEN and CDR2 SYDVKM. The CDR3 loop spans 14 amino acids. V shed 2 bases and J shed 5 bases, with 7 bases lying between them.